The present TCR beta chain was sequenced within a study of prognosis after radiotherapy for stage I lung cancer. As for the study in general: Enrolled patients (over twelve men, more than 5 women) had a median age of roughly 77 years and an age range of roughly 50 to 85 years. In 3 to 5 fractions, radiotherapy was administered as SBRT with a biologically effective dose of at least 100 Gy.

The genomic DNA TCR beta CDR3 region underwent two rounds of multiplex PCR. During first-round PCR, primers specific to each TRBV and TRBJ gene were used. TCRdb itself ran the multiplex PCR reads through MiXCR, one entry per CDR3 protein. The sample has tens of thousands of distinct CDR3 sequences; 40% to 55% are singletons. The CDR3 loop spans 17 amino acids. Per the germline V gene, CDR1 is MNHGY and CDR2 is SAAAGT. As to this clonotype: A read error is the likely source, as a far larger clone sits one nucleotide away.

The sequence was collected from a donor over 45 with non-small cell lung cancer. The chain joins TRBV6-8 to TRBJ1-5; D may be TRBD1 (5 bases). The specimen was PBMCs, collected before or after stereotactic body radiation therapy (not recorded which). The CDR3 protein is CVSRPDSGGGDNQPQHF. DNA for the CDR3: TGTGTCAGCAGACCCGACAGTGGGGGGGGAGACAATCAGCCCCAGCATTTT.